This is a list of T cell receptor beta chains from one sample in a study of shared T cell receptors in the human thymus. TCRdb keeps only in-frame clones here, not all; method: immunoSEQ multiplex PCR. The table shows just under 550,000 clones, with approximately 80% occurring only once. This sample was shared with a second study, whose subject was human thymus T cells.

The specimen sequenced was thymocytes. These receptors all stem from a boy in the first two years of life with a congenital heart defect. The conserved cysteine and the conserved F or W are not part of the CDR3 here. A D gene is named only where the DNA matches it firmly.

j_call v_call d_call cdr3_aa
TRBJ2-7 TRBV28 TRBD2 ASRKTSGRREKQY
TRBJ1-1 TRBV5-4 TRBD1 ASSPPDRVSTEAF
TRBJ2-7 TRBV10-1 . ASSEEVPYEQY
TRBJ2-1 TRBV30 TRBD2 AWSRPGTSGSSYNEQF
TRBJ2-3 TRBV4-3 TRBD2 ASSQLTGGPTDTQY
TRBJ1-1 TRBV30 . AWSVGVHTEAF
TRBJ2-2 TRBV6-5 TRBD2 ASSGGAGTGELF
TRBJ2-1 TRBV9 TRBD2 ASSVDGAGGYNEQF
TRBJ2-7 TRBV30 TRBD1 AWSVVLVVDRQTSYEQY
TRBJ1-2 TRBV19 TRBD1 ASSPQGDRWGYT
TRBJ1-5 TRBV28 TRBD1 ASSLRDSPYDQPQH
TRBJ2-5 TRBV5-6 TRBD1 ASSGKDRGLETQY
TRBJ2-1 TRBV2 TRBD2 ASRSGRGGSNEQF
TRBJ2-1 TRBV7-9 . ASNLTRGGDYNEQF
TRBJ1-5 TRBV10-3 TRBD1 AISDGDRVGQPQH
TRBJ2-7 TRBV7-2 . ASSDPGPGDYEQY
TRBJ2-5 TRBV19 TRBD2 ASSTSVAGEETQY
TRBJ2-7 TRBV6-1 . ASSEGGQQY
TRBJ1-2 TRBV27 TRBD1 ASSCRQGRDYGYT
TRBJ2-2 TRBV2 TRBD2 ASSEAQSTLAGTTGELF
TRBJ2-7 TRBV27 . ASSSLGGLYEQY
TRBJ2-3 TRBV5-1 TRBD2 ASSLTSGTDTQY
TRBJ2-7 TRBV6-5 . ASSSTESSYEQY
TRBJ1-1 TRBV7-9 . ASSLGRGGGQGGTEAF
TRBJ1-2 TRBV18 . ASSPPWEYGYT
TRBJ1-1 TRBV5-4 TRBD1 ASSSRSPTQGSTEAF
TRBJ1-2 TRBV28 TRBD1 ASSLPFPSGQGVSYGYT
TRBJ2-7 TRBV28 TRBD2 ASSLFPGGSPEGEQY
TRBJ1-1 TRBV15 . ATSGHQNTEAF
TRBJ2-5 TRBV4-2 TRBD2 ASSHRLAGTQETQY
TRBJ2-7 TRBV5-6 . ASSLLSYEQY
TRBJ2-6 TRBV18 . ASSPRPGLSSGANVLT
TRBJ2-7 TRBV5-1 TRBD2 ASSLGRLALSYEQY
TRBJ2-1 TRBV5-1 TRBD2 ASSPIAGGEGVQF
TRBJ2-1 TRBV11-2 . ASSLECRYNEQF
TRBJ2-3 TRBV5-1 . ASSKLKARGNTDTQY
TRBJ2-7 TRBV30 . AWSRGRTLAYEQY
TRBJ2-7 TRBV7-8 . ASSLTLREQY
TRBJ2-1 TRBV28 TRBD2 ASSLVREGRRNNEQF
TRBJ1-5 TRBV6-5 . ASSVGGSNQPQH
TRBJ2-7 TRBV4-3 . ASSQESHLVLKPYEQY
TRBJ2-5 TRBV13 TRBD2 ASSSGLAGLETQY
TRBJ2-2 TRBV2 . ASSEAQGQVPLF
TRBJ1-2 TRBV7-9 . ASSLKPNYGYT
TRBJ1-4 TRBV18 . ASSGRQEYEKLF
TRBJ2-1 TRBV4-3 . ASSQELLELQF
TRBJ2-2 TRBV7-2 TRBD2 ASSPNCTSGSTTGELF
TRBJ2-2 TRBV6-4 TRBD2 ASSERLAGGPTGELF
TRBJ2-5 TRBV29-1 TRBD2 SVAVSSGRALRVIETQY
TRBJ2-5 TRBV25-1 TRBD2 ASSEGGSTGGLQETQY
TRBJ2-7 TRBV6-1 . ASSELGSDRLSYEQY
TRBJ2-7 TRBV4-1 TRBD2 ASSQEGGLAGGYEQY
TRBJ1-1 TRBV15 . ATSRDVVGGVSNTEAF
TRBJ1-4 TRBV10-3 . AISVGLGEKLF
TRBJ1-1 TRBV13 . ASSRGTPEAF
TRBJ2-1 TRBV4-3 TRBD2 ASSQDRGAGVGEQF
TRBJ1-3 TRBV25-1 . ASEAGPSSGNTIY
TRBJ2-7 TRBV9 . ASPGEAYEQY
TRBJ1-5 TRBV4-3 . ASSQVVDTAQPQH
TRBJ2-4 TRBV28 . ASSLTGPASYIQY